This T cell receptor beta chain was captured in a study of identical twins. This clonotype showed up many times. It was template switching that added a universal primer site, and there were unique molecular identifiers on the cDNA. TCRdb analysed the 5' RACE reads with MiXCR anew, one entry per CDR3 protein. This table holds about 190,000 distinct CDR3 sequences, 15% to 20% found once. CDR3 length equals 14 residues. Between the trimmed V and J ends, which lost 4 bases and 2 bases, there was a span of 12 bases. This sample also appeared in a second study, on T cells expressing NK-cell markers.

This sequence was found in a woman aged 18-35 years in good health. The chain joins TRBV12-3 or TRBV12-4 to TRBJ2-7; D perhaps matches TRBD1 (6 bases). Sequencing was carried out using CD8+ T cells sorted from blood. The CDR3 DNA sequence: TGTGCCAGCAGTTGGGGGACAAGCCCCTACGAGCAGTACTTC. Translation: CASSWGTSPYEQYF.